Reported below is one TCR beta chain. Germline CDR1 and CDR2: SGHRS and YFSETQ. This CDR3 has 17 residues. The V and J ends lost 0 bases and 3 bases respectively, with 18 bases between them. The sample originates from a study of shared clonotypes between healthy human individuals. The investigators split CD4+ cells into a CD45RA+ naive subset and a CD45RA-negative memory subset. Under the authors' procedure: For the immunoSEQ data, sequences were junction-only without quality scores, so filtering differed. Data came from immunoSEQ multiplex PCR; TCRdb stores just in-frame clones and leaves some out. V, J and clone size derive from that table, while D and trimming were established from the DNA sequence. The profile shows a few million clones, more than 85% of them singletons.

The chain recombines TRBV5-1 with TRBJ1-2; D is undetermined. Sequencing used naive CD4+ T cells from PBMCs. Subset indicated: CD45RA+ positively selected. The clonotype was recovered from a man aged 18 to 30 in good health. Some clones in this sample may be carry-over from other donors' samples. Here the CDR3 DNA reads TGCGCCAGCAGCTTGGCCTTTGGTAGGGAGGACTACTATGGCTACACCTTC. Protein product: CASSLAFGREDYYGYTF.